The present TCR beta chain was sequenced within a study of T-cell memory formation after mild COVID-19. CDR3 length equals 15 residues. TCRdb passed the 5' RACE reads through MiXCR, listing each CDR3 protein once. The table has under 400,000 distinct CDR3 sequences, 25% to 30% seen once; the top ten hold roughly 12%. The rearrangement joins TRBV21-1 to TRBJ2-7; the D call of TRBD2 is as the table states it, not checked on the DNA. TRBV21-1 is a pseudogene locus. The material sequenced was PBMCs or a T cell subset sorted from them (not recorded which). This TCR came from an adult woman who had mild COVID-19 (a few samples of this study predate the infection). Cell type and time point are not known. This chain's CDR3 is CASSSSGTTGIEQYF. CDR3 DNA: TGTGCCAGCAGCAGCTCCGGGACTACCGGAATCGAGCAGTACTTC.